This TCR beta chain was identified in a study of blood T cell repertoires in COVID-19. Study background: Acute and convalescent COVID-19 samples came from the United States, Italy and Spain.

As handled by the study authors: Estimation of nucleated cell counts relied on the amplification of reference gene primers. Using immunoSEQ multiplex PCR, the repertoire was profiled, and TCRdb retains in-frame clones only, with some absent. The D gene and trimming were derived from the DNA, and the V and J assignments and clone size from that table. This sample has approximately 320,000 clones, with roughly nine tenths found just once. This study enrolled people aged roughly 18 to 90 from around 25 US geographic areas. Cohort allocation depended upon clinical history that participants reported. Only one count was recorded for this clone. The specimen sequenced was PBMCs or T cells enriched from blood (not recorded which). The TCR comes from a man in his sixties who had recovered from COVID-19.

The CDR3 DNA reads as TGTGCCAGCAGCCAAGGGACAGGGAGTAGCACAGATACGCAGTATTTT. Translation gives CASSQGTGSSTDTQYF. The chain recombines TRBV4-2 with TRBJ2-3, with TRBD1 matching over 8 bases. The V and J ends lost 1 base and 0 bases, in that order; junction bases with no gene match: 3. CDR1 is LGHNA, CDR2 YNFKEQ, per germline. The CDR3 is made up of 16 amino acids.